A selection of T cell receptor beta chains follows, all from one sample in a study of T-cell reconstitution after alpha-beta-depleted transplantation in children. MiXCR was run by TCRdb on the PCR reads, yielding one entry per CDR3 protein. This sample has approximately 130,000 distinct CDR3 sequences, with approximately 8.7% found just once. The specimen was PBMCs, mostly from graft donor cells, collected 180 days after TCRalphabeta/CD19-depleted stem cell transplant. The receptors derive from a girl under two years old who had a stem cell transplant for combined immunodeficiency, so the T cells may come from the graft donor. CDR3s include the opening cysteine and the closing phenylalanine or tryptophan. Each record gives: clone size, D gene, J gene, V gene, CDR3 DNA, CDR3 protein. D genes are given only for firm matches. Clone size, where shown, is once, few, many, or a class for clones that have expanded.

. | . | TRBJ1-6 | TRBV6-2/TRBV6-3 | TGTGCCAGCAGTCGGGGCGACCGCAGGCTATGGGATAATTCACCCCTCCACTTT | CASSRGDRRLWDNSPLHF
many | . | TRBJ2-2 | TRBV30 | TGTGCCTGGAGATATAGGGGCGGGGAGCTGTTTTTT | CAWRYRGGELFF
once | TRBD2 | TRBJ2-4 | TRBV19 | TGTGCCAGTAGTATACTAGCGGGAGGGCCCACAAACATTCAGTACTTC | CASSILAGGPTNIQYF
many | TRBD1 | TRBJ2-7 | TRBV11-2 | TGTGCCAGCAGCTTAGGCCAGGGGGCTTACGAGCAGTACTTC | CASSLGQGAYEQYF
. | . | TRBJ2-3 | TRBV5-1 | TGCGCCAGCAGCCCGCTGGACAGCGCGCGTTTGGATACGCAGTATTTT | CASSPLDSARLDTQYF
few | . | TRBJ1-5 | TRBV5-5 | TGTGCCAGCAGCTTGGAGGGGACTTTCAATCAGCCCCAGCATTTT | CASSLEGTFNQPQHF
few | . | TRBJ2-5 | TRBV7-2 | TGTGCCAGCCAACGTGGGGTACAAGAGACCCAGTACTTC | CASQRGVQETQYF
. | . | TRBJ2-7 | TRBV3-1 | TGTGCCAGCAGCCCTCGGGGGCGGTCAGGAGGCTACGAGCAGTACTTC | CASSPRGRSGGYEQYF
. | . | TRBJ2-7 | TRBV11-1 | TGTGCCAGCAGCTTTAATAGCGAGCAGTACTTC | CASSFNSEQYF
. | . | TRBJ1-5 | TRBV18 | TGTGCCAGCTCACACAGGGACGAGCCCCAGCATTTT | CASSHRDEPQHF
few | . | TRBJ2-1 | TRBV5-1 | TGCGCCAGCAGCTTTCAATACAATGAGCAGTTCTTC | CASSFQYNEQFF
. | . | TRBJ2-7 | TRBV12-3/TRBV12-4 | TGTGCCAGCAGTTTCAACTCCTACGAGCAGTACTTC | CASSFNSYEQYF
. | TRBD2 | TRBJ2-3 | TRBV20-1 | TGCAGTGCTAGACTACTAGCGGGAGGGCCTGGGACAGATACGCAGTATTTT | CSARLLAGGPGTDTQYF
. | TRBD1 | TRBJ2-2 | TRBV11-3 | TGTGCCAGCAGCCCCCGACAGGGGATGTACACCGGGGAGCTGTTTTTT | CASSPRQGMYTGELFF